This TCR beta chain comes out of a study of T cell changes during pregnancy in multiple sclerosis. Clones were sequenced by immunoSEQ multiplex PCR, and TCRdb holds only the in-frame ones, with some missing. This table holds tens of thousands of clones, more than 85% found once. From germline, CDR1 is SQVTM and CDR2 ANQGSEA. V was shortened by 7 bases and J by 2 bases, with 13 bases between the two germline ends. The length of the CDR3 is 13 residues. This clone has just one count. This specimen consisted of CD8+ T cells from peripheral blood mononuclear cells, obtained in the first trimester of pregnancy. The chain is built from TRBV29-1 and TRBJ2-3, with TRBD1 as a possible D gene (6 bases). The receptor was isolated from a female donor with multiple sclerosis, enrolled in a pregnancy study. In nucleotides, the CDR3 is TGCAGCGCAGGGGAATCCTTCACAGATACGCAGTATTTT. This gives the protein CSAGESFTDTQYF.